This T cell receptor beta chain was recorded in a study of spatial heterogeneity in lung cancer. Points from the study as a whole: How many expanded intratumoral alpha and beta TCRs were present tracked the tumor mutation count, which was a count of nonsynonymous mutations. Quantities of ubiquitous and regional expanded TCRs paralleled ubiquitous and regional nonsynonymous mutations, respectively.

Time point described: sample taken at primary tumor resection. Frozen PBMC, nontumor lung or tumor provided whole RNA, which was sequenced unsorted. TCRdb recomputed calls from the 5' RACE reads with MiXCR, one row per CDR3 protein. The sample lists some 4,800 distinct CDR3 sequences, 8.4% occurring once. This clonotype has at least ten counts. Antigen unknown. Deletions cut 6 bases from V and 4 bases from J, with 12 bases between. CDR3 length equals 13 residues. CDR1 is DFQATT, CDR2 SNEGSKA, per germline (reference sequence). The sequenced sample was lung tumor tissue, obtained at surgery. This chain connects TRBV20-1 to TRBJ2-2; no definite D call. The receptor comes from a female donor with early-stage non-small cell lung cancer. As DNA, the CDR3 is TGCAGTGCCGACGGATCTGGCACCGGGGAGCTGTTTTTT. Amino acids: CSADGSGTGELFF.